Each of the 9 T cell receptor beta chains below was sequenced from the same sample in a study of blood T cell repertoires in COVID-19. Clones were sequenced by immunoSEQ multiplex PCR, and TCRdb holds only the in-frame ones, with some missing. This table holds roughly 340,000 clones, around 90% found once. The specimen sequenced was peripheral blood. These receptor sequences come from a woman in her 30s with COVID-19, enrolled during active disease.

The rearrangement uses TRBV2 and TRBJ2-3; D perhaps matches TRBD2 (5 bases). Germline CDR1 and CDR2: SNHLY and FYNNEI. The CDR3 spans 13 residues. Trimming removed 1 base from V and 8 bases from J, with 10 bases in between. Here the CDR3 reads CASSEGGRGTQYF. CDR3 DNA: TGTGCCAGCAGTGAAGGTGGGAGAGGTACGCAGTATTTT.

The chain recombines TRBV19 with TRBJ2-2; 8 bases agree with TRBD2. The CDR3 runs 19 residues. The germline V gene has CDR1 LNHDA and CDR2 SQIVND (reference sequence). The V segment lost 5 bases and the J segment 5 bases; nucleotides outside the gene matches: 19. This chain's CDR3 is CASSLRALAGRGETGELFF. DNA of the CDR3: TGTGCCAGTAGTCTTAGGGCGCTAGCGGGTAGAGGGGAGACCGGGGAGCTGTTTTTT.

V and J are TRBV5-1 and TRBJ2-3; 11 bases align to TRBD2. Per the germline V gene, CDR1 is SGHRS and CDR2 is YFSETQ. The CDR3 contains 15 residues. J gave up 3 bases and V 7 bases, and 7 bases lay outside the gene matches. In DNA form, the CDR3 reads TGCGCCAGCGGAAAATTAGCGGGAGGGACAGATACGCAGTATTTT. Translated: CASGKLAGGTDTQYF.

The chain couples TRBV27 to TRBJ1-2, with D possibly TRBD1 on 6 matching bases. CDR1 and CDR2 from the germline V gene are MNHEY and SMNVEV (reference sequence). Trimming shortened V by 4 bases and J by 10 bases, and 10 bases separated the two germline ends. This CDR3 is 11 amino acids long. The CDR3: CASSSGQPYTF. The CDR3 DNA is TGTGCCAGCAGTTCAGGACAGCCCTACACCTTC.

The rearrangement links TRBV9 to TRBJ2-3; the D is unclear. CDR3 length: 13 amino acids. Germline CDR1 SGDLS, CDR2 YYNGEE. V gave up 5 bases and J gave up 3 bases, with 10 bases separating them. CDR3 sequence reads: CASSIGATDTQYF. Here the CDR3 DNA reads TGTGCCAGCAGTATCGGAGCTACAGATACGCAGTATTTT.

This chain uses TRBV5-8 with TRBJ2-5, with 10 bases fitting TRBD2. This CDR3 comprises 16 residues. V trimming: 0 bases; J trimming: 3 bases; junction bases outside the gene matches: 5. In germline, CDR1 is SGHTS, CDR2 YDEGEE. CDR3 amino acids: CASSLGTSGVKETQYF. CDR3 in DNA: TGTGCCAGCAGCTTGGGGACTAGCGGTGTTAAAGAGACCCAGTACTTC. Drawing the rest from reference TRBV5-8 and TRBJ2-5, the complete variable domain is EAGVTQSPTHLIKTRGQQATLRCSPISGHTSVYWYQQALGLGLQFLLWYDEGEERNRGNFPPRFSGRQFPNYSSELNVNALELEDSALYLCASSLGTSGVKETQYFGPGTRLLVL.

This sequence joins TRBV24-1 and TRBJ1-4; D is perhaps TRBD1 (5 bases). Looked up from germline, CDR1 is KGHDR and CDR2 is SFDVKD. This CDR3 region has 15 residues. V lost 5 bases, J lost 5 bases, and 14 bases lay in between. The CDR3 reads CATSVTQVENEKLFF. For the CDR3, the DNA is TGTGCCACCAGTGTCACACAGGTGGAGAATGAAAAACTGTTTTTT.

The chain carries TRBV18 and TRBJ1-1, with a weak D call TRBD1 (5 bases). From germline, CDR1 is KGHSH and CDR2 LQKENI. The CDR3 has 14 amino acids. Trimming left V 1 base short and J 2 bases short, with 8 bases between. This CDR3 is CASSPLGTNTEAFF. The CDR3 DNA follows: TGTGCCAGCTCACCACTGGGGACTAACACTGAAGCTTTCTTT. Using reference TRBV18 and TRBJ1-1 for the parts outside the CDR3, the full variable domain is NAGVMQNPRHLVRRRGQEARLRCSPMKGHSHVYWYRQLPEEGLKFMVYLQKENIIDESGMPKERFSAEFPKEGPSILRIQQVVRGDSAAYFCASSPLGTNTEAFFGQGTRLTVV.

V is TRBV7-2 and J is TRBJ2-2; 7 bases are shared with TRBD1. Trimming at V came to 1 base and at J to 0 bases, leaving 5 bases not matched to a gene. Germline CDR1 SGHTA, CDR2 FQGNSA. This CDR3 region has 17 residues. The DNA of the CDR3 is TGTGCCAGCAGCTTAGGCATAGGGGGCTCGAACACCGGGGAGCTGTTTTTT. Its translation: CASSLGIGGSNTGELFF.